Below, 19 T cell receptor beta chains from the same sample are listed, as sequenced in a study of breast tumors, draining lymph nodes, adjacent tissues. Samples came from axillary lymph nodes draining the breast cancer. Each CDR3 protein gets one entry after TCRdb re-called the multiplex PCR reads with MiXCR. The table includes about 230,000 distinct CDR3 sequences, approximately 29% detected once. Material: axillary lymph node tissue. These receptor sequences come from a female donor with breast cancer. Some clones in this sample may be carry-over from other donors' samples.

J is TRBJ1-1 and V is TRBV30, with no clear D. This CDR3 has 13 residues. Germline V lookup: CDR1 GTSNPN, CDR2 SVGIG (reference sequence). The V end lost 3 bases, the J end lost 3 bases, and 11 bases lay between the germline ends. The CDR3: CAWREQIYTEAFF. For the CDR3, the DNA is TGTGCCTGGAGAGAACAGATTTACACTGAAGCTTTCTTT.

V usage is TRBV25-1 and J usage is TRBJ1-1; 8 bases are a match to TRBD1. The J segment lost 4 bases and the V segment lost 6 bases, leaving 10 bases of the junction unmatched. CDR3 length: 15 residues. Germline V gene lookup returns CDR1 MGHDK and CDR2 SYGVNS. The CDR3, as DNA: TGTGCCAGCAGGACACTTGACAGGGGAGCCACTGAAGCTTTCTTT. Translation: CASRTLDRGATEAFF.

This clonotype occurred many times. The gene calls are TRBV29-1 and TRBJ2-5; D gene uncertain. The CDR3 spans 10 residues. Germline CDR1 reads SQVTM; CDR2 reads ANQGSEA. The germline V and J ends were trimmed by 5 bases and 5 bases, with 6 bases remaining between them. CDR3 bases: TGCAGCGTTCTCAGGGAGACCCAGTACTTC. Protein sequence: CSVLRETQYF.

The table lists this clonotype with many counts. V and J are TRBV7-2 and TRBJ2-1; the match to TRBD2 covers 10 bases. The CDR3 runs 15 residues. The ends lost 3 bases at V and 4 bases at J; junction bases unmatched: 3. Per germline, CDR1 SGHTA and CDR2 FQGNSA. This CDR3 is CASSFSSGSYNEQFF. CDR3 in DNA: TGTGCCAGCAGCTTCTCTAGCGGGAGTTACAATGAGCAGTTCTTC.

This clonotype has a count of ten or more. The chain is built from TRBV7-2 and TRBJ2-2; 9 nucleotides align to TRBD2. There are 16 residues in the CDR3. V was pared by 5 bases and J by 7 bases, with 11 bases of the junction left unmatched. CDR1 and CDR2 from the germline V gene are SGHTA and FQGNSA. The chain's CDR3 is CASSPLSGRAVGELFF. The DNA of the CDR3 is TGTGCCAGCAGCCCCCTTAGCGGGAGAGCGGTCGGGGAGCTGTTTTTT.

This clonotype appeared many times. J is TRBJ2-5 and V is TRBV11-1; 11 positions agree with TRBD2. The CDR3 spans 14 residues. Germline loops: CDR1 SGHAT, CDR2 FQDESV (reference sequence). With V trimmed by 2 bases and J by 5 bases, 1 base remained unmatched. The CDR3 reads CASSLIAGGETQYF. For the CDR3, the DNA is TGTGCCAGCAGCTTAATAGCGGGAGGGGAGACCCAGTACTTC.

This clonotype appeared a few times. A much larger clone differs from this one at a single base, so this may be a read error. The genes are TRBV12-3 or TRBV12-4 and TRBJ2-2; no firm D call. The V end was cut by 3 bases, the J end by 3 bases, with 5 bases between. The CDR3 totals 13 residues. CDR3 DNA sequence: TGTGCCAGCAGTTTCGCGGACACCGGGGAGCTGTTTTTT. The encoded protein is CASSFADTGELFF.

The sample holds many counts of this clonotype. In DNA form, the CDR3 reads TGTGCCAGCAGCAGTCGCGGAGGGGGAGGTAGTGGCTACGAGCAGTACTTC. Amino acids: CASSSRGGGGSGYEQYF. The rearrangement joins TRBV6-6 to TRBJ2-7, with D possibly called TRBD1 or TRBD2 (6 bases each). V was trimmed by 6 bases and J by 3 bases, leaving 24 bases between them. Germline V lookup: CDR1 MNHNY, CDR2 SVGAGI (reference sequence). The CDR3 contains 17 residues.

As concerns this clonotype: With a much larger clone just one base away, this may be a read error. The rearrangement joins TRBV20-1 to TRBJ2-7; the D gene is possibly TRBD2 (5 bases). There are 16 residues in the CDR3. V was trimmed by 3 bases and J by 0 bases, leaving 18 bases between them. Per the germline V gene, CDR1 is DFQATT and CDR2 is SNEGSKA (reference sequence). The CDR3 bases are TGCAGTGCTAGTTCTGCCTGGCGGGCGACCTCCTACGAGCAGTACTTC. It codes for CSASSAWRATSYEQYF.

The gene calls are TRBV12-3 or TRBV12-4 and TRBJ1-1; no definite D call. V gave up 3 bases and J gave up 4 bases, with 12 bases separating them. This CDR3 spans 14 amino acids. The CDR3 region is CASSFATSVTEAFF. DNA of the CDR3: TGTGCCAGCAGTTTCGCGACGAGTGTCACTGAAGCTTTCTTT.

As regards this clonotype: One junction end disagrees with the germline gene, perhaps due to a read error. DNA for the CDR3: TGCGCCAGCAGCCAGGTTGGTGAGGCCGACTACGAGCGGTACTTC. As protein: CASSQVGEADYERYF. This chain connects TRBV4-3 to TRBJ2-7; D possibly corresponds to TRBD2 (5 bases). Germline CDR1 and CDR2: LGHNA and YSLEER. The CDR3 has 15 amino acids.

This clonotype has ten or more counts. The chain has TRBV19 and TRBJ2-7; the D call may be TRBD1 or TRBD2 (5 bases each). The germline V gene has CDR1 LNHDA and CDR2 SQIVND (reference sequence). Trimming left V 8 bases short and J 2 bases short, with 10 bases between. The CDR3 runs 12 residues. This chain's CDR3 is CASVGDAYEQYF. The CDR3 DNA reads as TGTGCCAGTGTCGGGGACGCCTACGAGCAGTACTTC.

Concerning this clonotype itself: A much larger clone is a single base away; this may be a read error. Because the CDR3 is missing its conserved closing phenylalanine or tryptophan, this is likely a read error. This rearrangement joins TRBV30 to TRBJ2-4, with 11 bases identical to TRBD1. V lost 3 bases, J lost 7 bases, and 5 bases stayed unmatched. The CDR3 has 14 amino acids. Germline CDR1 reads GTSNPN; CDR2 reads SVGIG (reference sequence). CDR3 protein: CAWRIGTGGNIQYV. The CDR3 nucleotides are TGTGCCTGGAGAATTGGGACAGGGGGGAACATTCAGTACGTC.

J is TRBJ1-6 and V is TRBV5-1; D uncertain. The length of the CDR3 is 15 residues. V lost 0 bases, J lost 8 bases, and 12 bases lay in between. Germline loops: CDR1 SGHRS, CDR2 YFSETQ. Here the CDR3 reads CASSLGVGGDSPLHF. In nucleotides, the CDR3 is TGCGCCAGCAGCTTGGGGGTTGGCGGGGATTCACCCCTCCACTTT.

The chain carries TRBV5-4 and TRBJ2-7; no firm D call. CDR1 and CDR2 (germline): SGHNT, YYREEE (reference sequence). The V end was cut by 3 bases, the J end by 2 bases, with 15 bases between. There are 15 residues in the CDR3. For the CDR3, the DNA is TGTGCCAGCAGCTCCTCCAGCGCCTATACCTACGAGCAGTACTTC. This translates into CASSSSSAYTYEQYF.

About this clonotype: This clone may be a read error of a much larger clone one base away. The chain combines TRBV14 with TRBJ2-1; no definite D call. The germline CDR1 and CDR2 sequences are SGHDN and FVKESK. This CDR3 is built from 14 residues. CDR3 region: CASSQDLGDNEQSF. The CDR3 DNA reads as TGTGCCAGCAGCCAAGATCTCGGAGACAATGAGCAGTCCTTC.

This clonotype was seen more than once but under ten times. A much larger clonotype is one base distant, so this may be a read error. This chain links TRBV5-5 with TRBJ2-7, with 7 positions matching TRBD1. V shed 4 bases and J 4 bases; nucleotides not matched to a gene: 14. The CDR3 covers 16 residues. Germline lookup yields CDR1 SGHKS and CDR2 YYEKEE (reference sequence). The CDR3 loop reads CASSPGQAAYRYEQYF. CDR3 in DNA: TGTGCCAGCAGCCCCGGACAGGCGGCTTATAGGTACGAGCAGTACTTC.

This clonotype was picked up many times. The V gene is TRBV6-1, the J gene TRBJ1-4; perhaps TRBD1 as D (6 bases). Trimming removed 6 bases at V and 7 bases at J, with 15 bases between. The CDR3 loop spans 14 amino acids. Germline CDR1 reads MNHNS; CDR2 reads SASEGT. The CDR3 DNA is TGTGCCAGCAGGGAATACAGGGAGAGTGAAAAACTGTTTTTT. Residues: CASREYRESEKLFF.

The J gene is TRBJ2-1, the V gene TRBV18; no firm D call. The germline V gene encodes CDR1 KGHSH and CDR2 LQKENI. This CDR3 has 14 residues. The ends were cut back, 2 bases at V and 8 bases at J, with 13 bases in the middle. This chain's CDR3 is CASSPISGFDEQFF. CDR3 coding DNA: TGTGCCAGCTCACCAATATCGGGTTTCGATGAGCAGTTCTTC.